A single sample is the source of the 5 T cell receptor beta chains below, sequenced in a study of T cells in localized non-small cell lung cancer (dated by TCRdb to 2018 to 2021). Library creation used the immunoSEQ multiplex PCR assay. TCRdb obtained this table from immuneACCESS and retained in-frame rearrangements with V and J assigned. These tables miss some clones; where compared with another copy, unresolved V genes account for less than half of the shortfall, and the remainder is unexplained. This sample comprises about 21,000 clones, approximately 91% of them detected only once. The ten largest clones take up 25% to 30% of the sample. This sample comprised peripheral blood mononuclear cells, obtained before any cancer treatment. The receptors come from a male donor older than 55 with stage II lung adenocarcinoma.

CDR3 region: CASSRDRGPAFF. CDR3 nucleotide sequence: TGTGCCAGCAGTAGGGACAGGGGGCCAGCTTTCTTT. The chain links TRBV7-8 to TRBJ1-1; 12 nucleotides match TRBD1. The CDR3 is 12 amino acids. V lost 6 bases and J lost 10; bases outside the gene matches: 3. CDR1 SGHVS and CDR2 FQNEAQ come from the germline V gene.

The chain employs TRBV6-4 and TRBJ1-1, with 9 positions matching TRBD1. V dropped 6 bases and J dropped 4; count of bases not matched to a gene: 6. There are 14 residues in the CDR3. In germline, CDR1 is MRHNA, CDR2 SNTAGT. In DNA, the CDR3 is TGTGCCAGCAGGCTGGGACAGGGAGCCACTGAAGCTTTCTTT. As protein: CASRLGQGATEAFF.

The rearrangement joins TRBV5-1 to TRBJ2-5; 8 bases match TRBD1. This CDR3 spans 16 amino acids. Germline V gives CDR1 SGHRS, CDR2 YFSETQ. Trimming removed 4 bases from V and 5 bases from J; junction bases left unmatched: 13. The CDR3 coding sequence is TGCGCCAGCAGCCCGGGGACAGGCCAGGATTGGGAGACCCAGTACTTC. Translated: CASSPGTGQDWETQYF.

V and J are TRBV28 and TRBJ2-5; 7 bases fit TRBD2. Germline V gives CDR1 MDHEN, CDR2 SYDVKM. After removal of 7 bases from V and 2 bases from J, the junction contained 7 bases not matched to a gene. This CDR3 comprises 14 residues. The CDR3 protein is CASMAGVGQETQYF. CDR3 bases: TGTGCCAGCATGGCGGGAGTAGGTCAAGAGACCCAGTACTTC.

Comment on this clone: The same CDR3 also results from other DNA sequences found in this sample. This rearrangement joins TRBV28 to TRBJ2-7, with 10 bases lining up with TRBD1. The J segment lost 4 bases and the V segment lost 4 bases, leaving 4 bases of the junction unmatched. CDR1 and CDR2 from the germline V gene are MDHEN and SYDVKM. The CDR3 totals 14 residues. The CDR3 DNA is TGTGCCAGCAGTTCCGGGACAGGGGTGTACGAGCAGTACTTC. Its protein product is CASSSGTGVYEQYF.